The rows below give T cell receptor beta chains drawn from one sample of a study of regulatory T cells in long-lasting Graves disease. TCRdb re-analysed the multiplex PCR reads in MiXCR, keeping a single row per CDR3 protein. The table lists hundreds of thousands of distinct CDR3 sequences, roughly 15% of them singletons. These data were also filed under a second study, of T cells in Graves' hyperthyroidism and ophthalmopathy.

The sample was peripheral blood mononuclear cells (PBMCs), taken at new diagnosis, from a patient treated with antithyroid drugs. These receptors were taken from a woman aged 25 to 39 with Graves disease. The CDR3 runs from the conserved cysteine through the conserved F or W. The order of the fields is J gene, V gene, D gene, clone size, CDR3 DNA, CDR3 protein. The D gene is left open where the match is weak. The size of a clone is reported for some rows only, either as once, few or many, or as a class for expanded clones.

>TRBJ1-2|TRBV29-1|TRBD1|.
TGCAGCGTTGACTACAGGGGATCTGATGGCTACACCTTC
CSVDYRGSDGYTF
>TRBJ2-3|TRBV7-3|TRBD2|many
TGTGCCAGCAGCCCCGGGTGTGCGGGAGGGCGGATAGATACGCAGTATTTT
CASSPGCAGGRIDTQYF
>TRBJ2-7|TRBV6-5|.|many
TGTGCCAGCAGTTACGAGGGCCAGAAGTACTTC
CASSYEGQKYF
>TRBJ2-1|TRBV20-1|.|.
TGCAGTGCTAGAGACAGGGGAGCCTACAATGAGCAGTTCTTC
CSARDRGAYNEQFF
>TRBJ2-5|TRBV20-1|.|.
TGCAGTGCTAGGGCCCCCGGACAGAGTCAAGAGACCCAGTACTTC
CSARAPGQSQETQYF
>TRBJ1-5|TRBV18|TRBD1|many
TGTGCCAGCTCAACAGGACAGGGCAATCAGCCCCAGCATTTT
CASSTGQGNQPQHF
>TRBJ2-7|TRBV18|TRBD2|many
TGTGCCAGCTCACCGCCCGCGGGGGAATACGAGCAGTACTTC
CASSPPAGEYEQYF
>TRBJ2-7|TRBV20-1|TRBD1|many
TGCAGTGCTACCGACGAAGGACAGGCGGGCGAGCAGTACTTC
CSATDEGQAGEQYF
>TRBJ1-1|TRBV20-1|.|many
TGCAGTGCCCTGTCGATCGGTCGGAGCACTGAAGCTTTCTTT
CSALSIGRSTEAFF
>TRBJ1-5|TRBV19|.|.
TGTGCCAGTAGCGCTGCGGCGGGGGGCAATCAGCCCCAGCATTTT
CASSAAAGGNQPQHF
>TRBJ2-7|TRBV5-6|.|few
TGTGCCAGCTCGACACCGGGGACTTGGGAGACCTACGAGCAGTACTTC
CASSTPGTWETYEQYF
>TRBJ1-6|TRBV19|.|.
TGTGCCAGTAGTATAGACGTGGCGGCTAATTCACCCCTCCACTTT
CASSIDVAANSPLHF
>TRBJ2-5|TRBV13|TRBD2|.
TGTGCCAGCAGCACCACGGGGGGGAACCAAGAGACCCAGTACTTC
CASSTTGGNQETQYF
>TRBJ1-2|TRBV11-3|.|many
TGTGCCAGCAGCTTCAACAGAAACTATGGCTACACCTTC
CASSFNRNYGYTF
>TRBJ1-2|TRBV20-1|.|few
TGCAGTGCTAGAGATCGGGAAGAAGGGGTCTATGGCTACACCTTC
CSARDREEGVYGYTF
>TRBJ1-1|TRBV28|.|many
TGTGCCAGCAGGAGGCAGGGAGGCACTGAAGCTTTCTTT
CASRRQGGTEAFF
>TRBJ2-5|TRBV24-1|TRBD1|many
TGTGCCACCAGTGACCCGGACAGGGGGCCCCAAGAGACCCAGTACTTC
CATSDPDRGPQETQYF
>TRBJ2-1|TRBV7-2|TRBD2|many
TGTGCCAGCAGCTTAGTTGGGGCTAGCGGGATTTTTGATGAGCAGTTCTTC
CASSLVGASGIFDEQFF
>TRBJ2-1|TRBV5-1|TRBD1|.
TGCGCCAGCAGCCTGATCAGGGGGCGCGATGAGCAGTTCTTC
CASSLIRGRDEQFF
>TRBJ2-5|TRBV2|TRBD2|many
TGTGCCAGCAGTAGGACTAGCGCGGAAGAGACCCAGTACTTC
CASSRTSAEETQYF
>TRBJ1-2|TRBV25-1|.|few
TGTGCCAGCAGTGACGGACTACGGGGGTACTATGGCTACACCTTC
CASSDGLRGYYGYTF
>TRBJ2-2|TRBV10-3|.|.
TGTGCCATCACGGGGCAGGGGAACACCGGGGAGCTGTTTTTT
CAITGQGNTGELFF
>TRBJ2-3|TRBV10-3|TRBD2|.
TGTGCCATCAGTGAGGACTTAGCGGGCACTAGCACAGATACGCAGTATTTT
CAISEDLAGTSTDTQYF
>TRBJ2-1|TRBV27|.|few
TGTGCCAGCAGTTTAACAGGCATCCACAATGAGCAGTTCTTC
CASSLTGIHNEQFF
>TRBJ2-1|TRBV20-1|TRBD2|many
TGCAGTGCTAGGGATAGCGGGAGCTACAATGAGCAGTTCTTC
CSARDSGSYNEQFF
>TRBJ1-2|TRBV15|.|.
TGTGCCACCAGCCCGGACGCAGGTTTTAACTATGGCTACACCTTC
CATSPDAGFNYGYTF
>TRBJ2-3|TRBV6-1|TRBD1|.
TGTGCCAGCAGTGAAATTTCGAGACAGGGGTCAGATACGCAGTATTTT
CASSEISRQGSDTQYF
>TRBJ2-7|TRBV3-1|.|many
TGTGCCAGCAGCCAAGCCTCAAGAAGCTCCTACGAGCAGTACTTC
CASSQASRSSYEQYF
>TRBJ2-1|TRBV5-1|TRBD2|.
TGCGCCAGCAGCTTAAGGGTCCCCCTAGCGGGAGAGATCAATGAGCAGTTCTTC
CASSLRVPLAGEINEQFF
>TRBJ2-2|TRBV6-1|.|.
TGTGCCAGCAGTGAATCCCGGGGAGGAACGAACACCGGGGAGCTGTTTTTT
CASSESRGGTNTGELFF
>TRBJ2-5|TRBV6-2/TRBV6-3|.|few
TGTGCCAGCAAGCGGGAAGAGACCCAGTACTTC
CASKREETQYF
>TRBJ2-5|TRBV2|TRBD2|many
TGTGCCAGCAGTCTACGGACTAGCGGGAGCCAAGAGACCCAGTACTTC
CASSLRTSGSQETQYF
>TRBJ2-7|TRBV18|.|many
TGTGCCAGCTCACCATTCCAGGAGGACGAGCAGTACTTC
CASSPFQEDEQYF
>TRBJ2-3|TRBV18|.|many
TGTGCCAGCTCACCTAGAGTCCGCACAGATACGCAGTATTTT
CASSPRVRTDTQYF
>TRBJ1-5|TRBV20-1|.|many
TGCAGTGCTAGAGTAGGGGTGAGCAATCAGCCCCAGCATTTT
CSARVGVSNQPQHF
>TRBJ2-1|TRBV7-9|TRBD2|.
TGTGCCAGCAGCTTAGCGGGGGGTAGCGGGAGGTACTGGGATGAGCAGTTCTTC
CASSLAGGSGRYWDEQFF
>TRBJ2-7|TRBV4-3|.|.
TGCGCCAGCAGCCAAGAAGGAGGTAGCGGCTCCTACGAGCAGTACTTC
CASSQEGGSGSYEQYF
>TRBJ2-1|TRBV6-5|.|.
TGTGCCAGCAGTTACTCGGGGTGGAAAGGCGGTCAGTTCTTC
CASSYSGWKGGQFF
>TRBJ2-1|TRBV5-1|TRBD2|many
TGTGCCAGCAGCTTGAGACTAGCGGGAGGGTACAATGAGCAGTTCTTC
CASSLRLAGGYNEQFF
>TRBJ2-7|TRBV10-2|TRBD2|.
TGCGCCAGCAGAGCTAGCGGGGCCGCCTACGAGCAGTACTTC
CASRASGAAYEQYF
>TRBJ2-4|TRBV12-3/TRBV12-4|.|few
TGTGCCAGCAGTTTAGAGTTTTGGAACATTCAGTACTTC
CASSLEFWNIQYF
>TRBJ1-2|TRBV3-1|.|many
TGTGCCAGCAGCCAAGGACGGTCTAACTATGGCTACACCTTC
CASSQGRSNYGYTF
>TRBJ1-5|TRBV6-2/TRBV6-3|.|few
TGTGCCAGCAGCTCCAGGGGTTGGGAGGATCAGCCCCAGCATTTT
CASSSRGWEDQPQHF
>TRBJ1-1|TRBV29-1|.|.
TGCAGCGTTGTTGGGCAGTATAACACTGAAGCTTTCTTT
CSVVGQYNTEAFF
>TRBJ1-5|TRBV7-2|.|few
TGTGCCAGCAGCGCACCCCCCGCTCAGGGAAAGCCCCAGCATTTT
CASSAPPAQGKPQHF
>TRBJ2-1|TRBV11-3|TRBD2|.
TGTGCCAGCAGCCAACCGCCGACTAGCGGGAGCAGACTCAATGAGCAGTTCTTC
CASSQPPTSGSRLNEQFF
>TRBJ2-7|TRBV15|TRBD2|.
TGTGCCACCAGCGGAGGACTAGCGTCGGACGAGCAGTACTTC
CATSGGLASDEQYF
>TRBJ2-5|TRBV20-1|TRBD1|.
TGCAGTGCTCCGCGGGACAGGGGGTCAGAGACCCAGTACTTC
CSAPRDRGSETQYF
>TRBJ2-1|TRBV20-1|.|.
TGCAGTGCTAGAGATATCTTAAGGGGGGGGAACGACTACAATGAGCAGTTCTTC
CSARDILRGGNDYNEQFF
>TRBJ2-7|TRBV12-3/TRBV12-4|TRBD1|many
TGTGCCAGCAGCCCCCTGACAGGGAGAACCTACGAGCAGTACTTC
CASSPLTGRTYEQYF
>TRBJ1-2|TRBV20-1|TRBD1|few
TGCAGTGCCCGGGGACAGGGGAATAACTATGGCTACACCTTC
CSARGQGNNYGYTF
>TRBJ2-3|TRBV4-2|TRBD2|.
TGTGCCAGCAGCCCTCCTAGCGGGCTTAGCACAGATACGCAGTATTTT
CASSPPSGLSTDTQYF
>TRBJ2-7|TRBV30|TRBD2|many
TGTGCCTGGAAATCCCTAGCGGCCACCTACGAGCAGTACTTC
CAWKSLAATYEQYF
>TRBJ1-2|TRBV12-3/TRBV12-4|.|.
TGTGCCAACCAGGGCCGGTTTCCCCCCTATGGCTACACCTTC
CANQGRFPPYGYTF
>TRBJ2-1|TRBV20-1|TRBD2|many
TGCAGTGCTAGAGACTCACTGACTAGCGGTATCTACAATGAGCAGTTCTTC
CSARDSLTSGIYNEQFF
>TRBJ2-5|TRBV29-1|.|.
TGCAGCGTTGAAGATACCCCAGAGACCCAGTACTTC
CSVEDTPETQYF
>TRBJ2-7|TRBV19|TRBD2|few
TGTGCCAGTAGTACACTAGCGGGAGCAGGCCACGAGCAGTACTTC
CASSTLAGAGHEQYF
>TRBJ2-7|TRBV5-1|.|.
TGCGCCAGCAGCCCCCAGGTGGGCGAGCAGTACTTC
CASSPQVGEQYF
>TRBJ2-1|TRBV12-3/TRBV12-4|TRBD2|many
TGTGCCAGCAGAGAACTAGCGGGAGGGGGCAATGAGCAGTTCTTC
CASRELAGGGNEQFF